Detailed here is one T cell receptor beta chain. The sample belongs to a study of blood T cell repertoires in COVID-19. Study information: Recovery among Cohort 3 donors was established by two negative PCRs, clearance, or symptom resolution. Spain, Italy and the United States supplied samples that represented acute and convalescent COVID-19. From T cells, B-cell-depleted T cells, or PBMCs came the material, which was cDNA or gDNA.

Cohort assignment relied on participant-reported clinical history. Trimming took 4 bases from V and 5 from J; bases not matched to a gene: 9. CDR1 and CDR2 (germline): SNHLY, FYNNEI. The CDR3 totals 15 residues. Method: immunoSEQ multiplex PCR; TCRdb's copy keeps in-frame clones and lacks some. The sample consists of under 200,000 clones, approximately 79% of them appearing once. The source of this sequence is a woman in her seventies in a cohort exposed to, infected with or recovered from COVID-19 (not recorded which). J is TRBJ2-5 and V is TRBV2, with 8 bases identical to TRBD1. Sequenced: PBMCs or T cells enriched from blood (not recorded which). This CDR3 reads CASSGGQAPGETQYF. CDR3 in DNA: TGTGCCAGCAGTGGGGGACAGGCCCCAGGGGAGACCCAGTACTTC.